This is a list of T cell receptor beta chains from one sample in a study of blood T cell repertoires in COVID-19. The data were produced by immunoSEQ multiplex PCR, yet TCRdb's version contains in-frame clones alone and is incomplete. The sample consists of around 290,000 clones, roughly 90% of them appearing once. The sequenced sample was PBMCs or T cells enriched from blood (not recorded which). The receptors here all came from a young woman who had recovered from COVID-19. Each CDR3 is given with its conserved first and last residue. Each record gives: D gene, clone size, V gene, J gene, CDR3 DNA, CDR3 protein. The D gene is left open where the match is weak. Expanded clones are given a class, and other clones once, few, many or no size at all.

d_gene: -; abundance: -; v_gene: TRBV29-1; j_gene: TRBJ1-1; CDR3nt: TGCAGCGCCGGTCGGGGGGCAGGTGAAGCTTTCTTT; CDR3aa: CSAGRGAGEAFF
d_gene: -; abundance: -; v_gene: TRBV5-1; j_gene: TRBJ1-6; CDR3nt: TGCGCCAGCAGCTCCCTACCGGGGAGCTCCTATAATTCACCCCTCCACTTT; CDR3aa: CASSSLPGSSYNSPLHF
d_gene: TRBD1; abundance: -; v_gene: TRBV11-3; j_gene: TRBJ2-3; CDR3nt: TGTGCCAGTGGAGAGACAGGGGGATCAGATACGCAGTATTTT; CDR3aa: CASGETGGSDTQYF
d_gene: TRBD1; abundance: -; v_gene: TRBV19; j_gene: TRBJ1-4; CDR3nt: TGTGCCAGTAGAGAGGGGGCCACTAATGAAAAACTGTTTTTT; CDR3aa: CASREGATNEKLFF
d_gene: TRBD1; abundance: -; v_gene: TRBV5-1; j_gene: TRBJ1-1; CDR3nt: TGCGCCAGCAGCTCTTTCCCCCGGACAGGCCGAGTATCCACTGAAGCTTTCTTT; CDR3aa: CASSSFPRTGRVSTEAFF
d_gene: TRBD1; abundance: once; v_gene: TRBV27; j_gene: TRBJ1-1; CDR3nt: TGTGCCAGCAGGATAACAGGGGGCGGCACTGAAGCTTTCTTT; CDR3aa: CASRITGGGTEAFF
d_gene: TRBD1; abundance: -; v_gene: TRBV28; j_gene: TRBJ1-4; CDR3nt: TGTGCCAGCAGTCGGACAGGGGAGGGAAAACTGTTTTTT; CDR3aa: CASSRTGEGKLFF
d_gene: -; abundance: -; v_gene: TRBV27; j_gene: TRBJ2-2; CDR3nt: TGTGCCAGCAGTTCGTATAGGAGGTGGGGTCTTAACACCGGGGAGCTGTTTTTT; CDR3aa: CASSSYRRWGLNTGELFF
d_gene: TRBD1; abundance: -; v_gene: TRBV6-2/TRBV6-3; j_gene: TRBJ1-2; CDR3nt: TGTGCCAGCAGTTATTCACATTTCGACAGGGGCCGGGATGGCTACACCTTC; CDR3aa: CASSYSHFDRGRDGYTF
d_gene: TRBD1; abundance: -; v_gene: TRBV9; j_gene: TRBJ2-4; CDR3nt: TGTGCCAGCAGCGGTCCTGACAGGGGTAGAAACATTCAGTACTTC; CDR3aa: CASSGPDRGRNIQYF
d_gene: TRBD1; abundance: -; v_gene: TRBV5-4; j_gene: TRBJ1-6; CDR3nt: TGTGCCAGCAGCTCGGGACAGGGGGTGTTGTCACCCCTCCACTTT; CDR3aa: CASSSGQGVLSPLHF
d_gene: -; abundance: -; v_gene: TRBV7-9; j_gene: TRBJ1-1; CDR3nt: TGTGCCAACGTCCAGGGGTCTCTGAACACTGAAGCTTTCTTT; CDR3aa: CANVQGSLNTEAFF
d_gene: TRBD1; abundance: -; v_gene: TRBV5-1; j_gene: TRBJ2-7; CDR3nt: TGCGCCAGCAGCTCCTGGGGCTCGACAGGGGAAAACTCACTCCGAAACTACGAGCAGTACTTC; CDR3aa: CASSSWGSTGENSLRNYEQYF
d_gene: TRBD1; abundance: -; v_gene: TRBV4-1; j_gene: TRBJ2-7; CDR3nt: TGCGCCAGCAGCCAAGTCCCGGACAGGCGGGCGGACGAGCAGTACTTC; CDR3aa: CASSQVPDRRADEQYF
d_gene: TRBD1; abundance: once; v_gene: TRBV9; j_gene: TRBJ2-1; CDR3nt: TGTGCCAGCAGCGTCGACATCTCGGACAGGGCATACAATGAGCAGTTCTTC; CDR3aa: CASSVDISDRAYNEQFF
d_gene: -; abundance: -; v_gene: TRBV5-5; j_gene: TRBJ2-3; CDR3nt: TGTGCCAGCAGCCCGGTGCGCGTTGTAGATACGCAGTATTTT; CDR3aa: CASSPVRVVDTQYF
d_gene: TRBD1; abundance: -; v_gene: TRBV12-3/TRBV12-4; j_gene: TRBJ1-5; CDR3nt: TGTGCCAGCAGAGGGACAGGGAATCAGCCCCAGCATTTT; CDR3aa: CASRGTGNQPQHF
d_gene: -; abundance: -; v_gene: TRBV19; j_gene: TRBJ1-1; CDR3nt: TGTGCCAGTAGTATAGTGGACGGAGGTGAAGCTTTCTTT; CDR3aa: CASSIVDGGEAFF
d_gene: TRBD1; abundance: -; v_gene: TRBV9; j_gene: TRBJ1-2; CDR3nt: TGTGCCAGCAGCGTAGGGGACAGGGGGCCCTATGGCTACACCTTC; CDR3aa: CASSVGDRGPYGYTF
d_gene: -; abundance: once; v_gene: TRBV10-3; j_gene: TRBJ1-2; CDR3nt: TGTGCCATCAGGGAGTACGGGGGAGACGGTGGCTACACCTTC; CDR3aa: CAIREYGGDGGYTF
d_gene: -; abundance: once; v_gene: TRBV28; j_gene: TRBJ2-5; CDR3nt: TGTGCCAGCAGTTTAGCCCCTAGTGATCAAGAGACCCAGTACTTC; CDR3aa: CASSLAPSDQETQYF
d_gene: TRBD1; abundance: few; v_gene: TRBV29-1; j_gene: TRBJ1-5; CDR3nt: TGCAGCGTTGGAGGGGGCCCCAATCAGCCCCAGCATTTT; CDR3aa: CSVGGGPNQPQHF
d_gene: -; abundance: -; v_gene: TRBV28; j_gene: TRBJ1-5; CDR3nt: TGTGCCAGCAGTTTTCTGAGGGTCCGGCAGCCCCAGCATTTT; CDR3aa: CASSFLRVRQPQHF
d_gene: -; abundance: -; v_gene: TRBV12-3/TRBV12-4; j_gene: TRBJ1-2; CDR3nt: TGTGCCAGCAGTGACAGATTTGGCTACACCTTC; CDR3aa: CASSDRFGYTF
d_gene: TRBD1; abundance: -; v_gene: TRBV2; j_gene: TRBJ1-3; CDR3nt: TGTGCCAGCAGCCCGGACAGGCCATCTGGAAACACCATATATTTT; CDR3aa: CASSPDRPSGNTIYF
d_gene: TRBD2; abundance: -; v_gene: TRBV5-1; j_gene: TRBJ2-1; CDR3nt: TGCGCCAGCAGCTCAACTAGCGGGAGGGCCGAATCCCATCGGGACAATGAGCAGTTCTTC; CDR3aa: CASSSTSGRAESHRDNEQFF